Listed here are 31 T cell receptor beta chains from one sample, sequenced in a study of T cells in localized non-small cell lung cancer. Some clones are missing from TCRdb's copy, which holds only in-frame ones; the method was immunoSEQ multiplex PCR. The sample lists a few thousand clones; 22% were seen once. The source material was lung tumor tissue, sampled before any cancer treatment. The receptor set was obtained from a man between 40 and 70 years old with stage II lung adenocarcinoma.

The sample holds one count of this clone. V is TRBV10-2 and J is TRBJ2-1, with D maybe TRBD1 (5 bases). The V and J ends lost 3 bases and 4 bases respectively, with 10 bases between them. There are 14 residues in the CDR3. Germline V CDR1 and CDR2: WSHSY, SAAADI. CDR3 sequence reads: CASSESTDYNEQFF. In DNA, the CDR3 is TGCGCCAGCAGTGAATCGACAGATTACAATGAGCAGTTCTTC.

The V gene is TRBV9, the J gene TRBJ1-2; no clear D. Germline CDR1 reads SGDLS; CDR2 reads YYNGEE. The CDR3 contains 12 residues. Trimming left V 5 bases short and J 2 bases short, with 7 bases between. CDR3 sequence (DNA): TGTGCCAGCAGTCCAGTCAACTATGGCTACACCTTC. This sequence encodes CASSPVNYGYTF.

Within the sample, this clone is medium-sized. The chain recombines TRBV11-3 with TRBJ2-3, with D perhaps TRBD1 or TRBD2 (5 bases each). CDR1 and CDR2 from the germline V gene are SGHNT and YENEEA. The CDR3 is 14 residues long. V dropped 4 bases and J dropped 7 bases, with 15 bases sitting between them. CDR3 sequence (DNA): TGTGCCAGCAGCTCCCGGGACCAGGGAAATACGCAGTATTTT. It codes for CASSSRDQGNTQYF.

This clone has a handful of counts. This sequence joins TRBV6-8 and TRBJ2-1; no reliable D call. Germline values: CDR1 MNHGY, CDR2 SAAAGT. The CDR3 totals 16 residues. Trimming pared 5 bases from V and 4 bases from J, leaving 18 bases between. This chain's CDR3 is CASSPTGLRIYNEQFF. Here the CDR3 DNA reads TGTGCCAGCAGTCCCACCGGGTTGAGGATATACAATGAGCAGTTCTTC.

By share, this clone ranks as medium-sized. The rearrangement uses TRBV4-1 and TRBJ2-7; 9 nucleotides match TRBD2. The V and J ends lost 3 bases and 1 base, in that order; junction bases with no gene match: 10. The CDR3 has 17 residues. Germline CDR1 is MGHRA and CDR2 is YSYEKL. The CDR3 DNA is TGCGCCAGCAGCCACGAAAATAGGGCGGGGGGGTCCTACGAGCAGTACTTC. It is translated as CASSHENRAGGSYEQYF.

The rearrangement joins TRBV29-1 to TRBJ2-7; D is unresolved. The V end lost 4 bases, the J end lost 2 bases, and 9 bases lay between the germline ends. This CDR3 is 12 amino acids long. The germline CDR1 and CDR2 sequences are SQVTM and ANQGSEA. The CDR3 nucleotides are TGCAGCGTTGGAGGACCGGCCTACGAGCAGTACTTC. Protein product: CSVGGPAYEQYF.

V usage is TRBV30 and J usage is TRBJ1-1, with D uncertain. V lost 0 bases to trimming and J lost 6 bases, with 11 bases between them. Per germline, CDR1 GTSNPN and CDR2 SVGIG (reference sequence). CDR3 size: 13 residues. CDR3: CAWSVEGMAEAFF. CDR3 DNA: TGTGCCTGGAGTGTAGAGGGTATGGCTGAAGCTTTCTTT.

In its sample, this clone ranks as medium-sized. The chain is built from TRBV7-2 and TRBJ2-7; 10 nucleotides line up with TRBD1. The CDR3 totals 13 residues. Trimming removed 2 bases from V and 6 bases from J; junction bases left unmatched: 1. Per the germline V gene, CDR1 is SGHTA and CDR2 is FQGNSA. The CDR3: CASSLRTGGEQYF. The CDR3 DNA reads as TGTGCCAGCAGCTTAAGGACAGGGGGCGAGCAGTACTTC.

By share, this clone counts as medium-sized. The chain joins TRBV11-3 to TRBJ1-6; D possibly corresponds to TRBD1 (6 bases). This CDR3 is built from 15 residues. V lost 3 bases, J lost 6 bases, and 12 bases lay in between. Germline loops: CDR1 SGHNT, CDR2 YENEEA. The CDR3 DNA sequence: TGTGCCAGCAGCTTTCCGACAGGCAGTAATTCACCCCTCCACTTT. It codes for CASSFPTGSNSPLHF.

This clone was picked up a small number of times. The gene calls are TRBV4-1 and TRBJ1-1; no firm D call. V shed 0 bases and J shed 10 bases, with 18 bases lying between them. CDR3 length: 15 amino acids. Germline V gene sequence: CDR1 MGHRA, CDR2 YSYEKL. CDR3 sequence reads: CASSQDRVGRLGAFF. The CDR3, as DNA: TGCGCCAGCAGCCAAGATCGGGTGGGTCGCCTCGGAGCTTTCTTT.

Relative to its sample, this clone is medium-sized. J is TRBJ2-7 and V is TRBV6-8; a weak D match, TRBD1 (6 bases). The CDR3 length is 12 residues. Trimming left V 10 bases short and J 6 bases short, with 16 bases between. Germline V gene lookup returns CDR1 MNHGY and CDR2 SAAAGT. The CDR3 is CANSGTRGEQYF. CDR3 nucleotides: TGTGCCAATTCCGGGACCAGGGGCGAGCAGTACTTC.

The chain carries TRBV30 and TRBJ2-7; no firm D call. Trimming took off 0 bases at V and 0 bases at J, with 6 bases between the two ends. The CDR3 is 13 amino acids. Germline V gene data show CDR1 as GTSNPN and CDR2 as SVGIG (reference sequence). CDR3 loop: CAWSVSHSYEQYF. CDR3 DNA sequence: TGTGCCTGGAGTGTTTCCCACTCCTACGAGCAGTACTTC.

This clone was counted only a few times. The V gene is TRBV11-3, the J gene TRBJ2-5; 9 positions agree with TRBD1. Trimming removed 4 bases from V and 4 bases from J; junction bases left unmatched: 7. The germline V gene has CDR1 SGHNT and CDR2 YENEEA. This CDR3 is built from 15 residues. The CDR3 nucleotides are TGTGCCAGCAGCTATGGACAGGGGTATAGAGAGACCCAGTACTTC. Protein: CASSYGQGYRETQYF.

This chain joins TRBV6-8 and TRBJ1-2; no definite D call. Germline V gene sequence: CDR1 MNHGY, CDR2 SAAAGT. The CDR3 length is 14 residues. The V end was cut by 5 bases, the J end by 3 bases, with 13 bases between. In DNA, the CDR3 is TGTGCCAGCAGTGAGTCAGGAACCTACTATGGCTACACCTTC. It specifies CASSESGTYYGYTF.

This clone was detected only a few times. The rearrangement joins TRBV6-8 to TRBJ1-2; unclear D gene. The CDR3 contains 12 residues. The ends were cut back, 4 bases at V and 3 bases at J, with 6 bases in the middle. Germline loops: CDR1 MNHGY, CDR2 SAAAGT. The chain's CDR3 is CASSSSYYGYTF. The CDR3 DNA reads as TGTGCCAGCAGTTCCAGCTACTATGGCTACACCTTC.

This clone appeared a few times. The J gene is TRBJ2-4, the V gene TRBV14; 10 nucleotides agree with TRBD1. The CDR3 is 16 residues long. The V gene end was trimmed by 1 base and the J gene end by 9 bases; junction bases not matched to a gene: 9. In germline, CDR1 is SGHDN, CDR2 FVKESK. CDR3 in DNA: TGTGCCAGCAGCCAAGGCATAGGACAGGGGGGCGGCATTCAGTACTTC. Protein product: CASSQGIGQGGGIQYF.

V usage is TRBV5-1 and J usage is TRBJ1-4; the D is unclear. The CDR3 runs to 15 residues. V was cut by 4 bases and J by 7 bases, with 17 bases left in between. The V gene's germline CDR1 is SGHRS and CDR2 YFSETQ. This CDR3 reads CASSPYNGEGEKLFF. The CDR3 coding sequence is TGCGCCAGCAGCCCCTATAATGGTGAAGGTGAAAAACTGTTTTTT.

The chain recombines TRBV11-3 with TRBJ2-3; D may match TRBD1 or TRBD2 (5 bases each). In germline, CDR1 is SGHNT, CDR2 YENEEA. V was cut by 4 bases and J by 3 bases, with 14 bases left in between. The CDR3 covers 15 residues. In DNA, the CDR3 is TGTGCCAGCAGCTCCGCACTAGGGGAAACAGATACGCAGTATTTT. Translated: CASSSALGETDTQYF.

This clone ranks as medium-sized. The gene calls are TRBV6-8 and TRBJ2-5, with TRBD1 matching 12 bases. Trimming cost V 5 bases and J 5 bases; bases outside gene matches: 6. Germline CDR1 MNHGY, CDR2 SAAAGT. This CDR3 comprises 15 residues. CDR3 bases: TGTGCCAGCAGTCCTCGGGACAGGGGGCGGGAGACCCAGTACTTC. As protein: CASSPRDRGRETQYF.

The V and J genes are TRBV6-1 and TRBJ2-7; D not resolved. The CDR3 contains 16 residues. CDR1 is MNHNS and CDR2 is SASEGT in the germline V gene. V lost 0 bases and J lost 6, with 18 bases in between. The CDR3 nucleotides read TGTGCCAGCAGTGAAGCGGGCAAATCCATGTGGAGCGAGCAGTACTTC. As protein: CASSEAGKSMWSEQYF.

This clone is deemed medium-sized. The chain has TRBV11-3 and TRBJ1-1; no clear D gene. Germline-derived CDR1 and CDR2 are SGHNT and YENEEA. The CDR3 is 15 residues long. V shed 4 bases and J shed 0 bases, with 12 bases lying between them. Written as DNA, the CDR3 is TGTGCCAGCAGCTCCTCTTATGGATTGAACACTGAAGCTTTCTTT. This codes for CASSSSYGLNTEAFF.

In its sample, this clone is large. The V gene is TRBV30, the J gene TRBJ1-3; TRBD1 matches 7 bases. The germline gives CDR1 GTSNPN, CDR2 SVGIG (reference sequence). Losses at the gene ends were 5 bases for V and 3 bases for J; bases not matched to a gene: 4. The CDR3 sequence is 13 residues long. DNA of the CDR3: TGTGCCTGGGACAGGGCGCGTGGAAACACCATATATTTT. Translation gives CAWDRARGNTIYF. The complete variable domain, with remaining parts taken from reference TRBV30 and TRBJ1-3, reads SQTIHQWPATLVQPVGSPLSLECTVEGTSNPNLYWYRQAAGRGLQLLFYSVGIGQISSEVPQNLSASRPQDRQFILSSKKLLLSDSGFYLCAWDRARGNTIYFGEGSWLTVV.

This CDR3 reads CASRKESLSGYTF. Here the CDR3 DNA reads TGTGCCAGCAGGAAGGAGTCCCTCAGTGGCTACACCTTC. V is TRBV28 and J is TRBJ1-2; D ambiguous. Trimming took 6 bases from V and 7 from J, leaving 15 bases between them. The V gene's germline CDR1 is MDHEN and CDR2 SYDVKM. The CDR3 length is 13 residues.

The genes are TRBV11-3 and TRBJ2-7; 7 bases are shared with TRBD2. Germline V gene lookup returns CDR1 SGHNT and CDR2 YENEEA. V gave up 4 bases and J gave up 0 bases; unmatched junction bases: 15. The CDR3 has 18 amino acids. Here the CDR3 DNA reads TGTGCCAGCAGCTCATCCGGGACTACCACCCCCGACTCCTACGAGCAGTACTTC. Amino acids: CASSSSGTTTPDSYEQYF.

V and J are TRBV6-8 and TRBJ1-5, with no clear D. This CDR3 spans 15 amino acids. Germline loops: CDR1 MNHGY, CDR2 SAAAGT. V was trimmed by 7 bases and J by 0 bases, leaving 13 bases between them. The CDR3 loop reads CASNQQPYSNQPQHF. Here the CDR3 DNA reads TGTGCCAGCAACCAACAGCCTTATAGCAATCAGCCCCAGCATTTT.

By proportion, this clone is medium-sized. V is TRBV11-3 and J is TRBJ1-2; D gene uncertain. The germline V and J ends were trimmed by 5 bases and 0 bases, with 10 bases remaining between them. Germline assignment: CDR1 SGHNT and CDR2 YENEEA. The CDR3 loop spans 14 amino acids. CDR3 residues: CASSPISANYGYTF. Written as DNA, the CDR3 is TGTGCCAGCAGCCCGATTTCAGCTAACTATGGCTACACCTTC.

The CDR3 DNA follows: TGTGCCAGCAGTGAAGTAGGGGGCTCCTACAATGAGCAGTTCTTC. Amino acids: CASSEVGGSYNEQFF. The V and J genes are TRBV6-1 and TRBJ2-1; the D gene is possibly TRBD1 (6 bases). Germline V lookup: CDR1 MNHNS, CDR2 SASEGT. V was shortened by 1 base and J by 0 bases, with 7 bases between the two germline ends. This CDR3 has 15 amino acids.

This clone was observed at least ten times. This chain connects TRBV23-1 to TRBJ1-2; perhaps TRBD1 as D (6 bases). TRBV23-1 is known as an ORF, though its function is uncertain. This CDR3 has 15 residues. The V end lost 6 bases, the J end lost 2 bases, and 16 bases lay between the germline ends. Written as DNA, the CDR3 is TGCGCCAGCAGCTTGGGGCCAACAGGGAACTATGGCTACACCTTC. This encodes CASSLGPTGNYGYTF.

The chain has TRBV9 and TRBJ1-3, with 8 bases lining up with TRBD1. Trimming took 6 bases from V and 0 from J; bases not matched to a gene: 14. The CDR3 contains 18 residues. Germline CDR1 is SGDLS and CDR2 is YYNGEE. In DNA, the CDR3 is TGTGCCAGCAACAGGCAGGGGGCTCGGGGATTCTCTGGAAACACCATATATTTT. It yields the protein CASNRQGARGFSGNTIYF.

This chain joins TRBV23-1 and TRBJ1-5, with D perhaps TRBD1 (6 bases). TRBV23-1 has ORF status, its function being uncertain. V shed 0 bases and J shed 6 bases, with 15 bases lying between them. CDR3 length: 16 amino acids. The CDR3 DNA is TGCGCCAGCAGTCAATCGTTGGGGGCGCGAGGTCAGCCCCAGCATTTT. Protein sequence: CASSQSLGARGQPQHF.

The gene calls are TRBV2 and TRBJ2-1; TRBD1 matches 9 bases. This CDR3 comprises 16 residues. J lost 2 bases, V lost 5 bases, and 7 bases had no gene match. Germline V gene sequence: CDR1 SNHLY, CDR2 FYNNEI. The CDR3 DNA follows: TGTGCCAGCAGTCCTAGACAGGGGGAGGCCTACAATGAGCAGTTCTTC. Protein: CASSPRQGEAYNEQFF.